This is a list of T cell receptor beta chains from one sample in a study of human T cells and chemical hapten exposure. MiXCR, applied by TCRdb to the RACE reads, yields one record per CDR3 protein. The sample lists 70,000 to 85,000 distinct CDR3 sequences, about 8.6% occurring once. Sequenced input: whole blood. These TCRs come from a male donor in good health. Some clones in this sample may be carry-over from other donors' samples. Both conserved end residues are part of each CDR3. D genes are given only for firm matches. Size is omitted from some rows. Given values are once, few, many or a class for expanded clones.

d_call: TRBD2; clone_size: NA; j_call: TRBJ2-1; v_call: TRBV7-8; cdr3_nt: TGTGCCAGCACCCCCCGGATGGGTAGTGCCGGGACTAGCGGGGCGTGGGGGTTCTTC; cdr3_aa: CASTPRMGSAGTSGAWGFF
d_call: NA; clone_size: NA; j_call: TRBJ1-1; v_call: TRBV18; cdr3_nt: TGTGCCAGCTCACCAGACTCAAGCCAGGTGAACACTGAAGCTTTCTTT; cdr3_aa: CASSPDSSQVNTEAFF
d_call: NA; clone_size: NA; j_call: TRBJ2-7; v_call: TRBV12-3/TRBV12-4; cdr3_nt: TGTGCCAGCATGTCAGGGAGAACCTACGAGCAGTACTTC; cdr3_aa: CASMSGRTYEQYF
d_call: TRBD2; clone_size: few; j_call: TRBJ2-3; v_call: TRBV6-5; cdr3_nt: TGTGCCAGCAGTCGGGGGGGAGATACGCAGTATTTT; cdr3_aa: CASSRGGDTQYF
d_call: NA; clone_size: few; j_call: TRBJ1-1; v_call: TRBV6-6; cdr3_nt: TGTGCCAGCAGTTGGCTGAACACTGAAGCTTTCTTT; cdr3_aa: CASSWLNTEAFF
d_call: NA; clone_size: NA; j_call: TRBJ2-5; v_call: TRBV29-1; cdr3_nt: TGCAGCGTTGAAGATCCGGCCAGGGGTTACCAAGAGACCCAGTACTTC; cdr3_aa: CSVEDPARGYQETQYF
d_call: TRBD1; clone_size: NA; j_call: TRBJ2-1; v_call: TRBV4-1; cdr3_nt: TGCGCCAGCAGCCACGGACAGGGATGGGTCAATGAGCAGTTCTTC; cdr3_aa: CASSHGQGWVNEQFF
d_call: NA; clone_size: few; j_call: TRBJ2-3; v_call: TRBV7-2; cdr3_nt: TGTGCCAGCAGCTTAAGGAAGGAAGCCACAGATACGCAGTATTTT; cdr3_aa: CASSLRKEATDTQYF
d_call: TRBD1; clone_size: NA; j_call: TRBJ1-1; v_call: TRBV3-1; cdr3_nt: TGTGCCAGCAGCCAAGAGGGGACAGGAGGAGCTTTCTTT; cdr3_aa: CASSQEGTGGAFF
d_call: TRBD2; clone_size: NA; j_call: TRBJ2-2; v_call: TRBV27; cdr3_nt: TGTGCCAGCAGTTTGGGACTAGCGGGAGATTACACCACCGGGGAGCTGTTTTTT; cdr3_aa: CASSLGLAGDYTTGELFF
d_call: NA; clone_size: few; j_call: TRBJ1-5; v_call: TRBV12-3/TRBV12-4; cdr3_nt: TGTGCCAGCAGTTTCAAGCTCTATAGCAATCAGCCCCAGCATTTT; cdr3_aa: CASSFKLYSNQPQHF
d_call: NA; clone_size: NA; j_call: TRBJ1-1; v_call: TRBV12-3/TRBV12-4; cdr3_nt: TGTGCCAGCGGCCTTACAGGGAAGAACACTGAAGCTTTCTTT; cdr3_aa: CASGLTGKNTEAFF
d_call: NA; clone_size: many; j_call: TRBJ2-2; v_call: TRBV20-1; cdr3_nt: TGCAGTGCTAGAGATGGCGGGACTGCGAACACCGGGGAGCTGTTTTTT; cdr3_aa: CSARDGGTANTGELFF
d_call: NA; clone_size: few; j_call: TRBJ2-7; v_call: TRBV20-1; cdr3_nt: TGCAGTGCTAGAGATAGAAGACAAAGTACCTCCAGCGAGCAGTACTTC; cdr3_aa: CSARDRRQSTSSEQYF
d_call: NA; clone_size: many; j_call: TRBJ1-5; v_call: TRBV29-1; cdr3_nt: TGCAGCGTTGAAGGGGACGACAGCAATCAGCCCCAGCATTTT; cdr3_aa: CSVEGDDSNQPQHF
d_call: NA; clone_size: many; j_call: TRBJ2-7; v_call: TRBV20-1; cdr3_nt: TGCAGTGCTAGAGAACAGTACAGGGATTACGAGCAGTACTTC; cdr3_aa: CSAREQYRDYEQYF
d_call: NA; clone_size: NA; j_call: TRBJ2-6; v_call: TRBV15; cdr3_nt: TGTGCCACCAGCCAAGACAAGAGCTCTGGGGCCAACGTCCTGACTTTC; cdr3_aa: CATSQDKSSGANVLTF
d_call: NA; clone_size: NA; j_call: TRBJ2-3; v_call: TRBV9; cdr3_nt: TGTGCCAGCAGCGTTTACCCTGGACCGACGAGCACAGATACGCAGTATTTT; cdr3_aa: CASSVYPGPTSTDTQYF
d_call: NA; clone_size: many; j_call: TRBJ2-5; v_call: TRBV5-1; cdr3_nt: TGCGCCAGCAGCTCAAGCTCCTTCCAAGAGACCCAGTACTTC; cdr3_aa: CASSSSSFQETQYF
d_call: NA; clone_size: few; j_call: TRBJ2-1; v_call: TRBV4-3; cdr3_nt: TGCGCCAGCAGCCATCCCCAAGGGACCCATATTTCCTACAATGAGCAGTTCTTC; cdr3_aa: CASSHPQGTHISYNEQFF
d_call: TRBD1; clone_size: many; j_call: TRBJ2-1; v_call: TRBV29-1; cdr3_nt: TGCAGCGTTGCTGAGGGGACAGGGGTGAGTGAGCAGTTCTTC; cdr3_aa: CSVAEGTGVSEQFF
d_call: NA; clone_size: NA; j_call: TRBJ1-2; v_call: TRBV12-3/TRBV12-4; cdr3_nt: TGTGCCAGCATAAAGAGGACGAACCAAGGGAACTATGGCTACACCTTC; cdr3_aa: CASIKRTNQGNYGYTF
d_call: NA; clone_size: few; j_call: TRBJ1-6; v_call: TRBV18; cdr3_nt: TGTGCCAGCTCACCACGAAGCGGGTCACCCCTCCACTTT; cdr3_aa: CASSPRSGSPLHF
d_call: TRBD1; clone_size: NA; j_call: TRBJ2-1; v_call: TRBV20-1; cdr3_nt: TGCAGTGCTAGAGTGGGGGACAGGGCCTACAATGAGCAGTTCTTC; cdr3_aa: CSARVGDRAYNEQFF
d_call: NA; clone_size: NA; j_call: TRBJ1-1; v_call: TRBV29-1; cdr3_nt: TGCAGCGTTCCCCAAGGCACTGAAGCTTTCTTT; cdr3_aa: CSVPQGTEAFF
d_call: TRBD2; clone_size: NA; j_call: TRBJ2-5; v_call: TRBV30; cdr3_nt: TGTGCCTGGACTAGCGGGAGGGCCGTGGAGACCCAGTACTTC; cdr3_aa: CAWTSGRAVETQYF
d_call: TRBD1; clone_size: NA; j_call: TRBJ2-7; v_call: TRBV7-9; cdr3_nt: TGTGCCAGCAGCACCGGACAGGTCGGAGAGCAGTACTTC; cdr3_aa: CASSTGQVGEQYF
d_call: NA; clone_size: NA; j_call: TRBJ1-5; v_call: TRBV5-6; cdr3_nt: TGTGCCAGCAGCTTGGCCGGGGAGCAGCCCCAGCATTTT; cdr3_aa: CASSLAGEQPQHF